These T cell receptor beta chains were read from a single sample in a study of blood T cell repertoires in COVID-19. Measured with immunoSEQ multiplex PCR; TCRdb has only the in-frame clones, and not every one. The profile shows around 71,000 clones, roughly 83% of them singletons. Source material: peripheral blood. The receptors derive from an older man with acute or convalescent COVID-19. CDR3s include the opening cysteine and the closing phenylalanine or tryptophan. The D gene is left open where the match is weak. Clone size appears in some rows only: once, few, many, or a class for an expanded clone.

V	size	D	J	DNA	CDR3
TRBV11-2	NA	NA	TRBJ1-5	TGTGCCAGCAGCCCCACGTCGGAGAGCAATCAGCCCCAGCATTTT	CASSPTSESNQPQHF
TRBV19	NA	NA	TRBJ1-5	TGTGCCAGTACAGCGACAGGAACTAGCAATCAGCCCCAGCATTTT	CASTATGTSNQPQHF
TRBV6-5	NA	TRBD2	TRBJ2-1	TGTGCCAGCAGATTAGCGGGAGAATCCCCCAATGAGCAGTTCTTC	CASRLAGESPNEQFF
TRBV3-1/TRBV3-2	NA	NA	TRBJ1-5	TGTGCCAGCAGCCAAGATACTAGCTCCAATCAGCCCCAGCATTTT	CASSQDTSSNQPQHF
TRBV12-3/TRBV12-4	few	NA	TRBJ1-6	TGTGCCAGCAGAGGGGTGGGTTCACCCCTCCACTTT	CASRGVGSPLHF
TRBV5-1	NA	NA	TRBJ2-7	TGCGCCAGCAGCTCGCTTGAGGGGGAGTCGCTTCAGCAGTACTTC	CASSSLEGESLQQYF
TRBV5-1	NA	NA	TRBJ1-1	TGCGCCAGCAGCCTGGGACACTTGAACACTGAAGCTTTCTTT	CASSLGHLNTEAFF
TRBV6-6	NA	NA	TRBJ2-3	TGTGCCAGCAGCATCGGCTTGCAGGAAGATACGCAGTATTTT	CASSIGLQEDTQYF
TRBV5-5	NA	NA	TRBJ1-2	TGTGCCAGCAGCCGGAGCTCAGTGTCCGGCTATGGCTACACCTTC	CASSRSSVSGYGYTF
TRBV19	NA	NA	TRBJ1-1	TGTGCCAGTAGTCTCACGGGGGACACTGAAGCTTTCTTT	CASSLTGDTEAFF
TRBV7-9	NA	NA	TRBJ2-7	TGTGCCAGCAGCCCCGGACAGAGGAATACCTACGAGCAGTACTTC	CASSPGQRNTYEQYF
TRBV5-6	NA	TRBD1	TRBJ1-2	TGTGCCAGCAGCTTGGAGGGACAGGGAGTGTGGGGCTACACCTTC	CASSLEGQGVWGYTF
TRBV19	NA	NA	TRBJ1-1	TGTGCCAGTAGCCCTGGGCTTAAGGCTGAAGCTTTCTTT	CASSPGLKAEAFF
TRBV5-1	NA	TRBD1	TRBJ2-5	TGCGCCAGGAGCTCATCGGGACAGGGGGCGGAGACCCAGTACTTC	CARSSSGQGAETQYF
TRBV18	NA	TRBD1	TRBJ1-2	TGTGCCAGCCAAGGGACAGACTCTAACTATGGCTACACCTTC	CASQGTDSNYGYTF
TRBV18	once	NA	TRBJ2-7	TGTGCCAGCTCACCCCCGGGTAGCGGAGCCTACGAGCAGTACTTC	CASSPPGSGAYEQYF